The entry below describes one TCR beta chain. Sequencing used immunoSEQ multiplex PCR; TCRdb keeps in-frame clones, though not all of them. The top ten hold 2.8% of the sample, which has under 65,000 clones, roughly 85% seen once. This entry is derived from a study of control samples from healthy donors and cancer patients. The germline V gene encodes CDR1 SGHRS and CDR2 YFSETQ. Trimming stripped 4 bases from V and 4 bases from J, with 11 bases between. This CDR3 spans 13 amino acids. This sequence was found in a woman aged 45-59 years with lung cancer. This rearrangement joins TRBV5-1 to TRBJ1-2; no clear D gene. Sequencing input: PBMCs. CDR3 DNA: TGCGCCAGCAGCCCCGTTGAAGCCTATGGCTACACCTTC. Its translation is CASSPVEAYGYTF.